These 10 T cell receptor beta chains share one sample of origin, sequenced in a study of response to subunit inactivated influenza vaccine. TCRdb called the RT-PCR reads again in MiXCR, with one record for every CDR3 protein. The sample carries under 550,000 distinct CDR3 sequences, 7.5% to 8.5% recorded once. The sequenced sample was PBMCs from blood, obtained around 25 months after vaccination. These receptors originate from a man aged 45-69 years who received an inactivated influenza vaccine.

The V gene is TRBV20-1, the J gene TRBJ2-3, with D possibly matching TRBD1 (6 bases). This CDR3 has 13 amino acids. V was shortened by 6 bases and J by 3 bases, with 13 bases between the two germline ends. CDR1 is DFQATT and CDR2 is SNEGSKA in the germline V gene (reference sequence). The DNA for the CDR3 is TGCAGTGCCCCGTCCCAGGGGACAGATACGCAGTATTTT. It specifies CSAPSQGTDTQYF.

The sample holds many counts of this clonotype. The rearrangement uses TRBV7-2 and TRBJ2-1; D unclear. Germline V gene sequence: CDR1 SGHTA, CDR2 FQGNSA. There are 14 residues in the CDR3. V dropped 5 bases and J dropped 2 bases, with 10 bases sitting between them. CDR3 sequence: CASSPGYTYNEQFF. Written as DNA, the CDR3 is TGTGCCAGCAGCCCAGGATACACCTACAATGAGCAGTTCTTC.

There are many counts of this clonotype. The V call is TRBV12-3 or TRBV12-4, the J call TRBJ1-2; the match to TRBD1 covers 9 bases. The CDR3 extends over 13 amino acids. V lost 5 bases to trimming and J lost 6 bases; unmatched junction nucleotides: 4. The CDR3 protein is CASSEGQGHGYTF. The DNA of the CDR3 is TGTGCCAGCAGTGAGGGACAGGGTCATGGCTACACCTTC.

The chain links TRBV2 to TRBJ2-7; tentatively, D is TRBD2 (8 bases). V lost 7 bases and J 4 bases, leaving 35 bases between the germline ends. Per germline, CDR1 SNHLY and CDR2 FYNNEI. This CDR3 region has 20 residues. The DNA for the CDR3 is TGTGCCAGCATGGGAATCAGGGGGGGCCCGTTTTTGGGACTAGGGTACGAGCAGTACTTC. Translated, it gives CASMGIRGGPFLGLGYEQYF.

This clonotype was recorded a few times. The rearrangement uses TRBV14 and TRBJ2-1; D is possibly TRBD1 or TRBD2 (6 bases each). V dropped 0 bases and J dropped 8 bases, with 23 bases sitting between them. This CDR3 region has 18 residues. Looked up from germline, CDR1 is SGHDN and CDR2 is FVKESK. CDR3 protein: CASSQDRGRGLPGDEQFF. The CDR3 nucleotides are TGTGCCAGCAGCCAAGATCGTGGCAGGGGACTGCCTGGGGATGAGCAGTTCTTC. Using reference TRBV14 and TRBJ2-1 for the parts outside the CDR3, the full variable domain is EAGVTQFPSHSVIEKGQTVTLRCDPISGHDNLYWYRRVMGKEIKFLLHFVKESKQDESGMPNNRFLAERTGGTYSTLKVQPAELEDSGVYFCASSQDRGRGLPGDEQFFGPGTRLTVL.

This clonotype was counted ten times or more. The chain combines TRBV7-2 with TRBJ1-4, with D possibly matching TRBD1 (5 bases). The V gene's germline CDR1 is SGHTA and CDR2 FQGNSA. Trimming removed 5 bases at V and 7 bases at J, with 11 bases between. This CDR3 contains 13 residues. CDR3 DNA: TGTGCCAGCAGCCTCGGGACCGCTGAAAAACTGTTTTTT. Its translation is CASSLGTAEKLFF.

The chain recombines TRBV9 with TRBJ2-3; 7 bases match TRBD1. The ends lost 0 bases at V and 3 bases at J; junction bases unmatched: 4. The germline V gene has CDR1 SGDLS and CDR2 YYNGEE. The length of the CDR3 is 15 residues. Written as DNA, the CDR3 is TGTGCCAGCAGCGTAGGGGGACAGACAACAGATACGCAGTATTTT. This translates into CASSVGGQTTDTQYF.

A few counts support this clonotype. The chain uses TRBV20-1 and TRBJ2-7, with a weak D call TRBD1 (6 bases). This CDR3 region has 15 residues. Between the trimmed V and J ends, which lost 3 bases and 1 base, there was a span of 16 bases. The germline CDR1 and CDR2 sequences are DFQATT and SNEGSKA (reference sequence). The chain's CDR3 is CSASLLGHLSYEQYF. The CDR3 bases are TGCAGTGCTAGCCTTTTGGGACACCTGTCCTACGAGCAGTACTTC.

This clonotype was detected many times. CDR3 nucleotides: TGCGCCAGCAGCCAAGGGAGTGCCTATCCCCAGTACTTC. It specifies CASSQGSAYPQYF. The J gene is TRBJ2-5, the V gene TRBV4-1; no firm D call. The CDR3 has 13 amino acids. Deletions cut 1 base from V and 9 bases from J, with 12 bases between. Germline CDR1 and CDR2: MGHRA and YSYEKL.

The sample holds many counts of this clonotype. This chain connects TRBV29-1 to TRBJ2-1, with 7 bases identical to TRBD1. CDR3 length: 16 amino acids. Trimming took 0 bases from V and 8 from J; bases not matched to a gene: 13. Germline-derived CDR1 and CDR2 are SQVTM and ANQGSEA. CDR3 nucleotide sequence: TGCAGCGTTGAAGATCCGGACAGGTCGGGGTCCGATGAGCAGTTCTTC. This gives the protein CSVEDPDRSGSDEQFF.